These T cell receptor beta chains were read from a single sample in a study of T cell responses to AZD1222 COVID-19 vaccine. TCRdb keeps only in-frame clones here, not all; method: immunoSEQ multiplex PCR. The sample has 160,000 or so clones; 85% to 90% are singletons. The specimen was peripheral blood, collected 28 days after the second AZD1222 dose. The receptors here all came from an adult who received the AZD1222 COVID-19 vaccine. Both conserved end residues are part of each CDR3. The D gene is left open where the match is weak. Some rows mark clone size as missing; the rest say once, few, many or name a class of expanded clone.

clone_size,j_call,v_call,d_call,cdr3_aa,cdr3_nt
.,TRBJ1-1,TRBV7-8,.,CASSPYREEGSEAFF,TGTGCCAGCAGCCCTTACAGGGAAGAGGGATCTGAAGCTTTCTTT
.,TRBJ2-7,TRBV10-3,.,CAGGDSYEQYF,TGTGCTGGTGGTGACTCCTACGAGCAGTACTTC
.,TRBJ1-3,TRBV5-1,.,CASSLGGIHSGNTIYF,TGCGCCAGCAGCCTGGGCGGGATCCACTCTGGAAACACCATATATTTT
.,TRBJ1-1,TRBV14,TRBD1,CASSQWGTGMNTEAFF,TGTGCCAGCAGCCAATGGGGGACAGGGATGAACACTGAAGCTTTCTTT
.,TRBJ1-2,TRBV30,.,CAWTRDTANYGYTF,TGTGCCTGGACCCGGGACACAGCTAACTATGGCTACACCTTC
.,TRBJ2-3,TRBV6-5,.,CAVRMGDTQYF,TGTGCCGTCCGGATGGGGGATACGCAGTATTTT
.,TRBJ2-2,TRBV2,.,CASSEVTPNTGELFF,TGTGCCAGCAGTGAAGTCACTCCAAACACCGGGGAGCTGTTTTTT
.,TRBJ2-3,TRBV7-9,.,CASSQQTGHTQYF,TGTGCCAGCAGCCAGCAAACAGGTCATACGCAGTATTTT
.,TRBJ2-2,TRBV12-5,TRBD1,CASGIGTGTGELFF,TGTGCTAGTGGGATAGGGACAGGGACCGGGGAGCTGTTTTTT
.,TRBJ2-7,TRBV5-1,TRBD1,CASSLILTGGDYEQYF,TGCGCCAGCAGCTTAATCCTGACAGGGGGAGACTACGAGCAGTACTTC
.,TRBJ2-7,TRBV15,.,CATSDTGTSYEQYF,TGTGCCACCAGCGACACCGGGACAAGCTACGAGCAGTACTTC
.,TRBJ2-5,TRBV14,TRBD1,CASSQDRRAGRGETQYF,TGTGCCAGCAGCCAAGATCGCCGGGCGGGCAGGGGGGAGACCCAGTACTTC
.,TRBJ2-2,TRBV5-1,.,CASSFPGRNPNTGELFF,TGCGCCAGCAGCTTTCCGGGACGGAATCCGAACACCGGGGAGCTGTTTTTT
.,TRBJ1-2,TRBV7-8,.,CASSFRDYGYTF,TGTGCCAGCAGCTTCAGGGACTATGGCTACACCTTC
.,TRBJ2-1,TRBV7-6,TRBD2,CASSREAGLTSNEQFF,TGTGCCAGCAGCCGAGAAGCGGGACTAACCTCCAATGAGCAGTTCTTC
few,TRBJ1-4,TRBV10-3,.,CAISESGENEKLFF,TGTGCCATCAGTGAGTCGGGGGAGAATGAAAAACTGTTTTTT
.,TRBJ1-2,TRBV12-3/TRBV12-4,.,CASRRDQGYGYTF,TGTGCCAGCAGGCGGGACCAGGGCTATGGCTACACCTTC
.,TRBJ2-2,TRBV5-1,.,CASSFGGPDTGELFF,TGCGCCAGCAGCTTTGGGGGGCCGGACACCGGGGAGCTGTTTTTT
.,TRBJ2-6,TRBV27,.,CASSLGRLSGANVLTF,TGTGCCAGCAGTTTAGGGCGGCTCTCTGGGGCCAACGTCCTGACTTTC
.,TRBJ1-2,TRBV19,.,CASSPGDRSYGYTF,TGTGCCAGTAGTCCAGGGGACCGTTCCTATGGCTACACCTTC
once,TRBJ1-3,TRBV2,.,CASSGQGPAVEAGNTIYF,TGTGCCAGCAGTGGCCAGGGACCTGCGGTGGAAGCTGGAAACACCATATATTTT
.,TRBJ2-1,TRBV3-1/TRBV3-2,TRBD2,CASSPGLAGGNEQFF,TGTGCCAGCAGCCCGGGACTAGCGGGGGGAAATGAGCAGTTCTTC
.,TRBJ1-5,TRBV4-1,.,CASSQAFVGSYSNQPQHF,TGCGCCAGCAGCCAAGCTTTTGTGGGGTCCTATAGCAATCAGCCCCAGCATTTT
.,TRBJ2-1,TRBV6-4,.,CASSDSGKGSYNEQFF,TGTGCCAGCAGTGACTCGGGAAAAGGGTCATACAATGAGCAGTTCTTC
.,TRBJ1-4,TRBV3-1/TRBV3-2,TRBD1,CASSQGTGGEKLFF,TGTGCCAGCAGCCAAGGGACAGGGGGTGAAAAACTGTTTTTT
once,TRBJ2-1,TRBV6-6,.,CASNPGTQRDEQFF,TGTGCCAGCAATCCCGGGACCCAGCGGGATGAGCAGTTCTTC
.,TRBJ1-3,TRBV5-1,.,CASSLGFGDSGNTIYF,TGCGCCAGCAGCTTGGGGTTTGGAGACTCTGGAAACACCATATATTTT
.,TRBJ2-2,TRBV21-1,.,CASSPLTNTGELFF,TGTGCCAGCAGCCCACTCACGAACACCGGGGAGCTGTTTTTT
.,TRBJ1-6,TRBV18,TRBD1,CASSPRTGEGSPLHF,TGTGCCAGCTCACCCCGGACAGGGGAGGGTTCACCCCTCCACTTT
once,TRBJ2-5,TRBV11-2,TRBD2,CASRTSAGGLETQYF,TGTGCCAGCAGAACCTCGGCGGGGGGGCTGGAGACCCAGTACTTC
.,TRBJ1-1,TRBV29-1,TRBD1,CSVVQGAFEAFF,TGCAGCGTCGTACAGGGGGCTTTTGAAGCTTTCTTT
.,TRBJ2-3,TRBV5-1,.,CASSQGRRRSTDTQYF,TGCGCCAGCAGCCAGGGTCGGAGGCGAAGCACAGATACGCAGTATTTT
.,TRBJ1-6,TRBV6-5,TRBD1,CASKIGQGSSPLHF,TGTGCCAGCAAAATAGGACAGGGTAGTTCACCCCTCCACTTT
.,TRBJ2-7,TRBV19,.,CASSIGGVYEQYF,TGTGCCAGTAGTATAGGCGGGGTCTACGAGCAGTACTTC
.,TRBJ2-5,TRBV7-9,.,CASSDSTPWEETQYF,TGTGCCAGCAGCGATTCGACACCCTGGGAAGAGACCCAGTACTTC
.,TRBJ1-4,TRBV5-1,.,CASSLGSGLDEKLFF,TGCGCCAGCAGCTTGGGTTCAGGGTTGGATGAAAAACTGTTTTTT
.,TRBJ1-1,TRBV5-1,.,CASSLLDTNTEAFF,TGCGCCAGCAGTTTACTGGACACGAACACTGAAGCTTTCTTT
.,TRBJ1-1,TRBV11-2,.,CASPPRNPEAFF,TGTGCCAGCCCACCCCGTAATCCTGAAGCTTTCTTT
.,TRBJ1-1,TRBV7-2,.,CASSTPDRFGEAFF,TGTGCCAGCAGCACCCCTGACAGGTTTGGTGAAGCTTTCTTT
.,TRBJ1-1,TRBV10-3,TRBD1,CAISSWTGEGEAFF,TGTGCCATCAGTTCTTGGACAGGGGAGGGTGAAGCTTTCTTT
.,TRBJ1-2,TRBV5-4,TRBD1,CASSRIGGYNGYTF,TGTGCCAGCAGTAGGATAGGGGGCTATAATGGCTACACCTTC
.,TRBJ1-6,TRBV10-1,TRBD1,CASSNNQRTTGDNSPLHF,TGCGCCAGCAGTAATAATCAAAGGACGACAGGGGATAATTCACCCCTCCACTTT
.,TRBJ1-2,TRBV2,.,CASSGNTF,TGTGCCAGCTCTGGGAACACCTTC
.,TRBJ1-1,TRBV6-5,.,CASSYGTEAFF,TGTGCCAGCAGTTACGGCACTGAAGCTTTCTTT
few,TRBJ1-2,TRBV5-1,.,CASSLEAGPWYTF,TGCGCCAGCAGCTTGGAGGCAGGGCCTTGGTACACCTTC
.,TRBJ2-1,TRBV7-7,.,CASSLAPTDPQFF,TGTGCTAGCAGCTTAGCTCCCACCGACCCACAGTTCTTC
.,TRBJ1-6,TRBV5-6,.,CASSPWGGPLHF,TGTGCCAGCAGCCCATGGGGTGGACCCCTCCACTTT
.,TRBJ1-2,TRBV19,TRBD1,CASSPSDRAYGYTF,TGTGCCAGTAGTCCCTCGGACAGGGCGTATGGCTACACCTTC
.,TRBJ1-1,TRBV7-9,.,CASSVGRETFF,TGTGCCAGCAGTGTCGGACGAGAGACTTTCTTT
.,TRBJ1-2,TRBV3-1/TRBV3-2,.,CASSYPGDYGYTF,TGTGCCAGCAGTTACCCTGGGGACTATGGCTACACCTTC
.,TRBJ1-1,TRBV6-2/TRBV6-3,TRBD1,CASSNRGTEAFF,TGTGCCAGCAGCAACAGGGGTACTGAAGCTTTCTTT
.,TRBJ1-1,TRBV5-5,TRBD1,CASSPGTGPTEAFF,TGTGCCAGCAGCCCAGGGACAGGGCCCACTGAAGCTTTCTTT
.,TRBJ2-7,TRBV5-6,TRBD1,CASSSTDRDEQYF,TGTGCCAGCAGCTCAACCGACAGGGACGAGCAGTACTTC
.,TRBJ1-1,TRBV29-1,.,CSVYGLNTEAFF,TGCAGCGTTTACGGCCTGAACACTGAAGCTTTCTTT
few,TRBJ1-3,TRBV6-5,.,CASPLQGKLNTIYF,TGTGCCAGCCCATTACAGGGAAAGCTAAACACCATATATTTT
.,TRBJ1-2,TRBV18,.,CASSPGGEGYTF,TGTGCCAGCTCACCAGGTGGGGAAGGCTACACCTTC
.,TRBJ2-3,TRBV9,.,CASSATEPGIKVTDTQYF,TGTGCCAGCAGCGCTACCGAACCGGGAATTAAGGTCACAGATACGCAGTATTTT
.,TRBJ2-1,TRBV7-2,TRBD2,CASSLVRGGSYNEQFF,TGTGCCAGCAGCTTAGTACGGGGGGGCTCCTACAATGAGCAGTTCTTC
.,TRBJ1-2,TRBV6-5,TRBD1,CASSNRDRGGYTF,TGTGCCAGCAGTAACCGGGACAGAGGTGGCTACACCTTC
.,TRBJ2-7,TRBV9,.,CASSVDTRREQYF,TGTGCCAGCAGCGTGGACACGAGACGCGAGCAGTACTTC